What follows is one T cell receptor beta chain and its context. Its specificity is not known. Germline lookup yields CDR1 LGHNA and CDR2 YSLEER. J gave up 8 bases and V 1 base, and 8 bases lay outside the gene matches. CDR3 length: 15 amino acids. This sample was taken from a study of beta chain features in type 1 diabetes. Points from the study as a whole: Shortening that was moderate but significant affected the TCRB CDR3s of Type 1 diabetes patients in all four CD4+ subsets. Among patients, naive, central memory and Treg TCRB repertoires appeared more similar than among healthy donors.

Of the isolated RNA, all was reverse transcribed, and so the sequenced material was expressed TCRB transcripts. Sequenced by immunoSEQ multiplex PCR; TCRdb stores in-frame clones only, minus some. In the table there are roughly 260,000 clones, roughly 22% of which are singletons. This chain joins TRBV4-3 and TRBJ1-5; 7 bases agree with TRBD1. This receptor was obtained from a woman in her forties with type 1 diabetes. Sequencing was performed on naive CD4+ T cells from blood. The CDR3 loop is CASSQGTGPPEPQHF. The CDR3 nucleotides read TGCGCCAGCAGCCAAGGGACAGGCCCCCCGGAGCCCCAGCATTTT.